This T cell receptor (beta chain) is drawn from a study of blood T cell repertoires in COVID-19. Study details: COVID-19 samples from acute and convalescent phases originated in the United States, Italy and Spain. T cells, B-cell-depleted T cells, or PBMCs provided the cDNA or gDNA that served as material.

Original data processing: Reference gene primer amplification gave nucleated cell count estimates. Clones were read by immunoSEQ multiplex PCR, and TCRdb kept only the in-frame ones, dropping some. The D gene and trimming were derived from the DNA, and the V and J assignments and clone size from that table. The sample consists of a few hundred thousand clones, 82% of them appearing once. Recruitment covered 20 to 25 US areas and drew participants whose ages spanned about 18 to 100 years. In its sample, this clone was seen once. CDR1 and CDR2 (germline): KGHSH, LQKENI. CDR3 length: 13 amino acids. Trimming removed 3 bases from V and 6 bases from J; junction bases left unmatched: 2.

The sample consisted of PBMCs or T cells enriched from blood (not recorded which). The rearrangement uses TRBV18 and TRBJ1-1; 9 nucleotides agree with TRBD1. The TCR sequence derives from a woman aged 55-69 years who had recovered from COVID-19. The CDR3 sequence is CASSPTGGPEAFF. In DNA form, the CDR3 reads TGTGCCAGCTCACCGACAGGGGGGCCTGAAGCTTTCTTT.